This record looks at one TCR beta chain sequence and its context. Its cognate antigen has yet to be identified. No base-level quality is on record; no much larger clone is a single base apart. Using the deep immunoSEQ assay, multiplex PCR amplified TCR CDR3 regions from genomic DNA. Extracted genomic DNA from each cell subset was spread evenly across all wells of several immunoSEQ 96-well plates, with each plate serving as a replicate. For sorted subsets, roughly 0.2 ug genomic DNA, equal to 30,000 or so T cell genomes, was loaded into each replicate PCR. Purified libraries were measured with a Qubit 3.0 fluorometer, size-checked on a Bioanalyzer 2100, and measured again with the KAPA Library Quantification kit. A separate single-read 150-cycle Illumina NextSeq 550 flow cell was used to sequence each immunoSEQ 96-well plate. For the original study's pipeline: Because only junctional sequences without quality scores were contained in the immunoSEQ output, filtering matching that applied to full-length reads could not be performed. Sequences were annotated with PyIR, a Python wrapper for IgBLAST v1.9, and V/J genes and CDR3 were assigned using IMGT germline references. Reads with weak V/J assignments (E-value above 1e-6), missing CDR3, stop codons, out-of-frame junctions, or ambiguous translated residues were removed. V3J clonotypes were defined as sequences sharing the same inferred V gene, J gene, and CDR3 amino acid sequence. The percentage overlap between two repertoires was calculated by dividing the number of shared unique clonotypes by the size of the smaller repertoire. Richness of each repertoire was evaluated using RTK rarefaction, the Chao1 estimator, and Recon v2.1 estimates of unobserved clonotypes. Generation probabilities were computed with OLGA for all TCRbeta clonotypes obtained by the gDNA method from several donors. Imported from immuneACCESS, the table was reduced by TCRdb to in-frame sequences with V and J called. These copies leave out some clones; in studies compared against another copy, an unresolved V gene accounts for under half, and the cause of the remainder is not known. That table furnishes V, J and clone size, whereas the DNA furnished D and trimming. Within this sample are approximately 620,000 clones, with more than 95% of them counted one time only. 0.045% to 0.06% of the sample is taken by the ten largest.

This record comes from a study of shared clonotypes between healthy human individuals (dated by TCRdb to about 2020). Study-level background: Three men and a couple of women, aged 18 to 49 years, made up the cohort. To estimate repertoire size and how much clonotype sharing occurs between individuals, the study deeply sequenced the blood TCR repertoires of about 5 healthy adults. Libraries were prepared and TCR repertoires were sequenced by different laboratories using diverse techniques, in order to increase sequencing depth and limit assay-specific biases. Each donor's leukapheresis produced roughly between roughly 0.85 and 9.5 billion PBMCs. For each donor, three plates each were used for CD4 naive and CD4 memory, two plates were used for CD8 naive, and one plate was used for CD8 memory.

From the cysteine up to the phenylalanine, the CDR3 has a length of 12 residues. Only the CDR3 DNA is retained, 36 bases long and in frame from the first base. Findings and caveats that apply to the study as a whole: Compared with non-shared clonotypes, the clonotypes found in all four sorted-subset donors had higher generation probabilities. About 5% of naive CD4, roughly 3.5% of naive CD8, approximately 2.2% of memory CD4, and 0.4% of memory CD8 clonotypes were shared across several donors. Sampling was limited to blood, and TCR repertoires in tissue likely differ from TCR repertoires in blood. Pairwise subsampling led to the expectation that sequencing depth would affect the degree of clonotype sharing among donors. Naive subsets generally had larger estimated clonotype richness than memory subsets did. The small number of donors limited the genetic and exposure-history diversity represented. Even with the large sequencing depth, rarefaction of the sorted-subset datasets indicated that sequencing was incomplete.

The donors were healthy, HIV-negative adults with no recently reported acute infections or vaccinations. Only Caucasian adults living in Nashville, Tennessee, USA were represented among the donors. CD4+ T cells were enriched by magnetic negative selection, after which naive cells were positively selected on CD45RA and the negative fraction was taken as the memory subset. After blood collection by leukapheresis, PBMCs were isolated using Ficoll-Histopaque density gradient centrifugation and then cryopreserved in the vapor phase of liquid nitrogen. Analytical flow cytometry was used to check the purity and quantity of every magnetically sorted T cell population. Genomic DNA was isolated from each sorted fraction and quantified by UV absorbance on a Nanodrop 2000c.

The rearranged segments are TRBV21-1 and TRBJ2-7; the table calls TRBD1, which could not be checked here. TRBV21-1 is deemed a pseudogene. The source of this sequence is a woman aged 30 to 39 in good health. Input material: naive CD4+ T cells sorted from blood. The cell subset or site label for this specimen denotes: CD45RA+ positively selected. The CDR3 has the sequence CARTAPAGEQYF. Here is the DNA: TGTGCCAGGACAGCCCCGGCCGGCGAGCAGTACTTC.